Ten or more counts support the clone carrying this TCR beta chain. As yet, its antigen is unknown. These data are taken from a study of early T cells in non-severe SARS-CoV-2 infection. Study overall: Sequencing input comprised bulk RNA from unsorted whole blood; chain pairing was not available. Broader study findings: VDJdb matching skewed toward anti-spike CD8 responses, missing private and CD4 specificities.

Unique molecular identifier tags were affixed to discrete cDNA molecules. One entry per CDR3 protein, called by TCRdb with MiXCR from the 5' RACE reads. This sample has roughly 90,000 distinct CDR3 sequences; approximately 15% occur once, and the top ten carry about 6%. The V end was cut by 2 bases, the J end by 1 base, with 7 bases between. The length of the CDR3 is 14 residues. The V gene's germline CDR1 is SGHNT and CDR2 YENEEA. The gene calls are TRBV11-3 and TRBJ2-3; D unresolved. This clonotype originated in an adult who was a healthcare worker with PCR-confirmed SARS-CoV-2 infection or an uninfected control (not recorded which). Sequencing used whole blood. CDR3 in amino acids: CASSLMVGTDTQYF. Here the CDR3 DNA reads TGTGCCAGCAGCTTAATGGTAGGCACAGATACGCAGTATTTT.